The table lists the clone carrying this T cell receptor (beta chain) with a few counts. The antigen is not known. These data are taken from a study of CD8+ T cells in alopecia areata. General study findings and limits: Possibly as an HLA-related effect, TCR sharing across patients appeared less clear than in mice. Alphabeta T cells residing in normal skin are also sequenced in scalp samples.

Extracted RNA was reverse transcribed, and the resulting cDNA served as sequencing template. The repertoire was sequenced with immunoSEQ multiplex PCR; TCRdb's copy has only in-frame clones and lacks some. The sample consists of under 200,000 clones, roughly 65% of them appearing once. Treatment indicated: oral pan-JAK inhibitor, 5-10 mg twice daily. The source of this sequence is a human donor with alopecia areata. Sequenced material: CD4+ T cells sorted from blood, taken at week 4, from a patient treated with tofacitinib.

The CDR3 loop reads CSVIGAGANVLTF. Written as DNA, the CDR3 is TGCAGCGTTATAGGGGCGGGGGCCAACGTCCTGACTTTC. This chain uses TRBV29-1 with TRBJ2-6, with a possible D match to TRBD1 (5 bases). Germline CDR1 and CDR2: SQVTM and ANQGSEA. The V and J ends lost 5 bases and 4 bases respectively, with 9 bases between them. This CDR3 has 13 amino acids.